This is a list of T cell receptor beta chains from one sample in a study of shared clonotypes between healthy human individuals. Repertoires were generated with immunoSEQ multiplex PCR, while TCRdb's copy carries only in-frame clones and drops some. The sample holds around 1,000,000 clones; roughly 80% are singletons and the top ten take approximately 0.9%. Input material: memory CD4+ T cells from PBMCs. The origin of the receptors is a man younger than 35 in good health. Some clones in this sample may be carry-over from other donors' samples. Both conserved end residues are part of each CDR3. D genes are given only for firm matches. Clone size is stated in some rows and not others, as once, few, many or a class when expanded.

clone_size j_call v_call d_call cdr3_nt cdr3_aa
many TRBJ1-3 TRBV25-1 - TGTGCCAGCAGTGAGTCCGCGCCTCCTGGAAACACCATATATTTT CASSESAPPGNTIYF
- TRBJ1-2 TRBV27 - TGTGCCAGCAGTTTAAGGGGGGGATATGGCTACACCTTC CASSLRGGYGYTF
- TRBJ2-1 TRBV7-7 TRBD2 TGTGCCAGCAGCCCCGGGGTAGCGGGATTCAATGAGCAGTTCTTC CASSPGVAGFNEQFF
- TRBJ2-3 TRBV28 TRBD2 TGTGCCAGCAGTCCCTCTAGCGGGTTCTCAGATACGCAGTATTTT CASSPSSGFSDTQYF
- TRBJ2-2 TRBV5-1 - TGCGCCAGCAGCTTGGAGACTCGGGGCGCCAACACCGGGGAGCTGTTTTTT CASSLETRGANTGELFF
few TRBJ1-5 TRBV18 TRBD1 TGTGCCAGCTCACCACAGACAGGGATGGATCAGCCCCAGCATTTT CASSPQTGMDQPQHF
- TRBJ2-6 TRBV30 - TGTGCCTGGAGTCAGGCCAACGTCCTGACTTTC CAWSQANVLTF
once TRBJ2-5 TRBV5-4 - TGTGCCAGCAGCCCCTGGATGGGAGAGACCCAGTACTTC CASSPWMGETQYF
few TRBJ2-3 TRBV5-1 - TGCGCCAGCAGCTTGGCTACCATCGATACGCAGTATTTT CASSLATIDTQYF
few TRBJ1-2 TRBV28 TRBD1 TGTGCCAGCAGAAGGACTTTACAGGGGGCGGGAGGCTACACCTTC CASRRTLQGAGGYTF
- TRBJ2-2 TRBV5-1 TRBD2 TGCGCCAGCATCTCAGTAGCGGGAGGGAACGCCGGGGAGCTGTTTTTT CASISVAGGNAGELFF
- TRBJ2-7 TRBV10-3 TRBD2 TGTGCCATTGGCGTGGCTAGCGGGAGACTGTACGAGCAGTACTTC CAIGVASGRLYEQYF
- TRBJ2-3 TRBV29-1 - TGCAGCGTTGTGGGTGCGAGCACAGATACGCAGTATTTT CSVVGASTDTQYF
- TRBJ2-5 TRBV7-2 TRBD2 TGTGCCAGCAGCCATCCGCGGCATTTGACTAGCGGGGGCCCAGAGACCCAGTACTTC CASSHPRHLTSGGPETQYF
- TRBJ2-5 TRBV10-1 - TGCGCCAGCAGTGCACAAATTCAAGAGACCCAGTACTTC CASSAQIQETQYF
- TRBJ2-1 TRBV5-8 - TGCGCCAGCAGCCGTACCAGGGATAATGAGCAGTTCTTC CASSRTRDNEQFF
few TRBJ1-1 TRBV5-4 TRBD1 TGTGCCAGCAGCCAGGGACAGGTTAACACTGAAGCTTTCTTT CASSQGQVNTEAFF
- TRBJ1-2 TRBV25-1 - TGTGCCAGCAGTGATCGGGCAGGACCCTATGGCTACACCTTC CASSDRAGPYGYTF
once TRBJ2-2 TRBV19 TRBD1 TGTGCCAGTAGTGGACAGGGGGCTCTCCACACCGGGGAGCTGTTTTTT CASSGQGALHTGELFF
- TRBJ1-2 TRBV28 - TGTGCCAGCAGTTCTAGGGGTTTCTATGGCTACACCTTC CASSSRGFYGYTF
once TRBJ2-2 TRBV9 - TGTGCCAGCAGCGTAGCCGGGACTAACACCGGGGAGCTGTTTTTT CASSVAGTNTGELFF
- TRBJ1-5 TRBV6-1 - TGTGCCAGCAGTGAAGCGGGCAATCAGCCCCAGCATTTT CASSEAGNQPQHF
many TRBJ2-1 TRBV7-9 TRBD2 TGTGCCAGCAGCCAAGGAGATTATGCGGGAAGCAAGCGGGGTGAGCAGTTCTTC CASSQGDYAGSKRGEQFF
- TRBJ1-2 TRBV5-1 - TGCGCCAGCAGCTTGACGGCATTGGGCCCCAAATATGGCTACACCTTC CASSLTALGPKYGYTF
- TRBJ2-4 TRBV7-2 - TGTGCCAGCAGCTTAGATGCAGGGATAGAAAACATTCAGTACTTC CASSLDAGIENIQYF
- TRBJ1-2 TRBV28 - TGTGCCAGCAGTTCGGGGGAAAACTATGGCTACACCTTC CASSSGENYGYTF
- TRBJ2-3 TRBV7-2 TRBD2 TGTGCCAGCAGCTTATACGGCGGGAGGGGTACAGATACGCAGTATTTT CASSLYGGRGTDTQYF